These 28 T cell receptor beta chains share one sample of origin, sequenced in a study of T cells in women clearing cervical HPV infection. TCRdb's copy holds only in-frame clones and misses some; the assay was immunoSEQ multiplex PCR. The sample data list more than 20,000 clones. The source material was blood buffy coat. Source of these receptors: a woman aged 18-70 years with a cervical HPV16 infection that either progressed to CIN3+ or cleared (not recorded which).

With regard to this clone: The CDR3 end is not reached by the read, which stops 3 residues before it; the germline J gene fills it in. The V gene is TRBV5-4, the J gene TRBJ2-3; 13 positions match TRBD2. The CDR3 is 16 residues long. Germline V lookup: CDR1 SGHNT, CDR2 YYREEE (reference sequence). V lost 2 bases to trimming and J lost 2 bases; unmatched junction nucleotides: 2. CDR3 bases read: TGTGCCAGCAGCTTTGGACTAGCGGGAGTCACAGATACG. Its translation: CASSFGLAGVTDT. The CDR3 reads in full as CASSFGLAGVTDTQYF.

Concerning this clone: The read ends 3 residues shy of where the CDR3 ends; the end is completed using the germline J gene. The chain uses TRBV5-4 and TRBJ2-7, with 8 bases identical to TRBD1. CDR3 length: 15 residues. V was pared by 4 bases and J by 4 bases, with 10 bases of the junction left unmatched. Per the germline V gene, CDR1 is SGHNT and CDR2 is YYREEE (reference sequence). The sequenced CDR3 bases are TGTGCCAGCAGCGTCAGGGGGCGAACGTCGTACGAG. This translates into CASSVRGRTSYE. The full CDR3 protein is CASSVRGRTSYEQYF.

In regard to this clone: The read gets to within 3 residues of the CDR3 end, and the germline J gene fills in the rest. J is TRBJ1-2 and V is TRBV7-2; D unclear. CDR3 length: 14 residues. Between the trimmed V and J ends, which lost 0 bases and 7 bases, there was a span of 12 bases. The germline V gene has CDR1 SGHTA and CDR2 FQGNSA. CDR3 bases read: TGTGCCAGCAGCTTAGCGCTACTCCTAGGTGGC. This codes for CASSLALLLGG. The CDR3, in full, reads CASSLALLLGGYTF.

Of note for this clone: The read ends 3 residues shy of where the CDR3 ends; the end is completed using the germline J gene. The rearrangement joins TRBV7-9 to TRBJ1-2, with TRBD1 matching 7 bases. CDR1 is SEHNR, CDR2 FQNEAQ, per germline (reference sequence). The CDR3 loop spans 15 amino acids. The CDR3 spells CASSPRGESYNDYTF. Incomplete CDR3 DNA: TGTGCCAGCAGCCCCAGGGGGGAATCCTACAATGAC.

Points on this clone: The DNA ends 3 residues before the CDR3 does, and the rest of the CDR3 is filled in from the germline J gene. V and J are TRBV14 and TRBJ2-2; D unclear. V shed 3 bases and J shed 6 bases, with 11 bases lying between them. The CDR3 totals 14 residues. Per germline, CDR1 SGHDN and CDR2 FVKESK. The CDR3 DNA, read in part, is TGTGCCAGCAGCCAGTTTGCTAAGCCCGGGGAG. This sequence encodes CASSQFAKPGE. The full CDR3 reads CASSQFAKPGELFF.

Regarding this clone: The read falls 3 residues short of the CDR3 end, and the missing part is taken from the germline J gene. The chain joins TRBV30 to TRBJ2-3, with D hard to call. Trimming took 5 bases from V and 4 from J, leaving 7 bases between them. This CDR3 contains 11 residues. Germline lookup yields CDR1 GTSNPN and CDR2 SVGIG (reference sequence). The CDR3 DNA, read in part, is TGTGCCTGGTCCTACCCAGATACG. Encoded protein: CAWSYPDT. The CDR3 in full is CAWSYPDTQYF.

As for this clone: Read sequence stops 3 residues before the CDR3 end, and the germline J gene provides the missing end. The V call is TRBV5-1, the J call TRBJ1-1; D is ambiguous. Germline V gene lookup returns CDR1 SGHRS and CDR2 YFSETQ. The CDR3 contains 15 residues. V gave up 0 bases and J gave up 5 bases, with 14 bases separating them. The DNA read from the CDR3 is TGCGCCAGCAGCTTGGGGTCCGGGGAGAGGACTGAA. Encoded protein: CASSLGSGERTE. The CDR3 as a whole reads CASSLGSGERTEAFF.

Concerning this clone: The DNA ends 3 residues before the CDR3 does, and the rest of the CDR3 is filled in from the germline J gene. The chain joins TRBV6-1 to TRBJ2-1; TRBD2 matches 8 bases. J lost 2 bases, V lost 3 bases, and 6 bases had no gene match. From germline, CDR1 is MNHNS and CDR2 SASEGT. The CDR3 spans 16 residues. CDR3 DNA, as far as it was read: TGTGCCAGCAGTGAGAGAGCGGGAGAGCCCTACAATGAG. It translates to CASSERAGEPYNE. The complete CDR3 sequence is CASSERAGEPYNEQFF.

CDR3 protein: CASSSGQGSYEQYF. Incomplete CDR3 DNA: TGTGCCAGCAGCTCGGGACAGGGGTCCTACGAG. This sequence joins TRBV11-1 and TRBJ2-7; 10 positions match TRBD1. Read coverage stops 3 residues before the CDR3 terminus; the germline J gene supplies the remainder. V trimming: 4 bases; J trimming: 1 base; junction bases outside the gene matches: 1. CDR3 length equals 14 residues. Germline V gene lookup returns CDR1 SGHAT and CDR2 FQDESV (reference sequence).

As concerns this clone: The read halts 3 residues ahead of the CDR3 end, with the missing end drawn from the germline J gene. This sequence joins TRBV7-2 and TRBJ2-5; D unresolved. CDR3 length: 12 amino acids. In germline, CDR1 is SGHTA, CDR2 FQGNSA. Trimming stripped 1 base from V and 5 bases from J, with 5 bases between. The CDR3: CASSLDRETQYF. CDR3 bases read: TGTGCCAGCAGCTTAGACCGGGAGACC. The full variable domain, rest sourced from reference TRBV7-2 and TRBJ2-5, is GAGVSQSPSNKVTEKGKDVELRCDPISGHTALYWYRQSLGQGLEFLIYFQGNSAPDKSGLPSDRFSAERTGGSVSTLTIQRTQQEDSAVYLCASSLDRETQYFGPGTRLLVL.

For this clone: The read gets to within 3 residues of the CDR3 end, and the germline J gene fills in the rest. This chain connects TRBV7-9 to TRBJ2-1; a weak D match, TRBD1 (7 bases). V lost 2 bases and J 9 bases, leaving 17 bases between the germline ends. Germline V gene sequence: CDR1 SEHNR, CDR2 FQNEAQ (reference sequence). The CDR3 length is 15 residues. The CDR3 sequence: CASSLRVGGGGEQFF. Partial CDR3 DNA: TGTGCCAGCAGCTTACGGGTCGGAGGGGGCGGTGAG.

This CDR3 is CASTYNTEAFF. The sequenced part of the CDR3 DNA is TGTGCCAGCACCTATAACACTGAA. This sequence joins TRBV2 and TRBJ1-1; D gene ambiguous. Read coverage stops 3 residues before the CDR3 terminus; the germline J gene supplies the remainder. This CDR3 contains 11 residues. V was trimmed by 7 bases and J by 2 bases, leaving 5 bases between them. Germline V gives CDR1 SNHLY, CDR2 FYNNEI. The full variable domain, completed using reference TRBV2 and TRBJ1-1, is EPEVTQTPSHQVTQMGQEVILRCVPISNHLYFYWYRQILGQKVEFLVSFYNNEISEKSEIFDDQFSVERPDGSNFTLKIRSTKLEDSAMYFCASTYNTEAFFGQGTRLTVV.

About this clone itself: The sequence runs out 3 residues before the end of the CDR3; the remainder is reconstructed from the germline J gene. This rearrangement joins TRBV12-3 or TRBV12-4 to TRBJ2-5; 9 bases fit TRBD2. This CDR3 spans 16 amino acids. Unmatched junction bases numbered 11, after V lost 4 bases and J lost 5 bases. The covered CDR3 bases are TGTGCCAGCAGTTCGACTAGCGGCCGGGGGGAGGAGACC. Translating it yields CASSSTSGRGEET. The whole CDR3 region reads CASSSTSGRGEETQYF.

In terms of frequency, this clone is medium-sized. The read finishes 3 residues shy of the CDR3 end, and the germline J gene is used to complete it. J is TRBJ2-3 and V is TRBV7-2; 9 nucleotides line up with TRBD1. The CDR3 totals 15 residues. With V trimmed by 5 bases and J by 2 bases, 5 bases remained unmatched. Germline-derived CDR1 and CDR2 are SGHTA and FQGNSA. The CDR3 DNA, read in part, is TGTGCCAGCAGCACCGGGACAGGGTTCACAGATACG. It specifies CASSTGTGFTDT. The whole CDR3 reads CASSTGTGFTDTQYF.

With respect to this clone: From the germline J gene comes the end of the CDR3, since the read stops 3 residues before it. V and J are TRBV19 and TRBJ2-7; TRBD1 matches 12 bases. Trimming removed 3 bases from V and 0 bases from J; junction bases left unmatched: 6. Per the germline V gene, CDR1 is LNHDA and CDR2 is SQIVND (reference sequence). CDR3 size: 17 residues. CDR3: CASSMLGTGGNSYEQYF. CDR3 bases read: TGTGCCAGTAGTATGTTGGGGACAGGGGGCAACTCCTACGAG.

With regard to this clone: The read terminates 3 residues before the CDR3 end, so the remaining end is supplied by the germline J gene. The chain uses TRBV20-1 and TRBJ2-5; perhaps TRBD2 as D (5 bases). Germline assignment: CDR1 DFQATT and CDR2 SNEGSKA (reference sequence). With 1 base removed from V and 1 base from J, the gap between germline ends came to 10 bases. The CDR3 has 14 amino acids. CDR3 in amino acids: CSARGGQPQETQYF. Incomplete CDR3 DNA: TGCAGTGCTAGAGGAGGGCAACCCCAAGAGACC.

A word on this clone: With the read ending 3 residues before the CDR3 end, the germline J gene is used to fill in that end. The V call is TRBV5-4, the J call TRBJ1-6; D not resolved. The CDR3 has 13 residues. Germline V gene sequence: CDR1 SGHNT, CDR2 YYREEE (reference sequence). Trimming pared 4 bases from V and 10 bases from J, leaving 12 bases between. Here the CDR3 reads CASSAGGRSPLHF. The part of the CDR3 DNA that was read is TGTGCCAGCAGCGCGGGAGGAAGGTCACCC. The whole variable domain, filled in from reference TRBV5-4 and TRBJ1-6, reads ETGVTQSPTHLIKTRGQQVTLRCSSQSGHNTVSWYQQALGQGPQFIFQYYREEENGRGNFPPRFSGLQFPNYSSELNVNALELDDSALYLCASSAGGRSPLHFGNGTRLTVT.

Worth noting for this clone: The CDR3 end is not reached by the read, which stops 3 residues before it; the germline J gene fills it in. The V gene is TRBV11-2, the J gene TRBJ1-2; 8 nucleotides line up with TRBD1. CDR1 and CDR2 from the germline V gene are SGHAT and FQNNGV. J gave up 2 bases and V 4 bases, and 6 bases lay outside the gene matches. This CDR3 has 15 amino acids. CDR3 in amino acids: CASSSPGTGNYGYTF. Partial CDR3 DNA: TGTGCCAGCAGCTCCCCGGGGACAGGCAACTATGGC. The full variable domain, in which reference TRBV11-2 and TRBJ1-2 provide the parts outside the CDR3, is EAGVAQSPRYKIIEKRQSVAFWCNPISGHATLYWYQQILGQGPKLLIQFQNNGVVDDSQLPKDRFSAERLKGVDSTLKIQPAKLEDSAVYLCASSSPGTGNYGYTFGSGTRLTVV.

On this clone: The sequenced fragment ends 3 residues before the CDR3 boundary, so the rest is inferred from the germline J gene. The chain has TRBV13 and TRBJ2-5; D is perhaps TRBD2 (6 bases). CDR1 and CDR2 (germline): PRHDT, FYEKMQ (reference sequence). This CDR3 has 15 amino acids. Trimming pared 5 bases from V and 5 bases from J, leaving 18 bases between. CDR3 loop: CASSARTGGGETQYF. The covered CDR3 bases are TGTGCCAGCAGCGCACGGACCGGGGGTGGTGAGACC.

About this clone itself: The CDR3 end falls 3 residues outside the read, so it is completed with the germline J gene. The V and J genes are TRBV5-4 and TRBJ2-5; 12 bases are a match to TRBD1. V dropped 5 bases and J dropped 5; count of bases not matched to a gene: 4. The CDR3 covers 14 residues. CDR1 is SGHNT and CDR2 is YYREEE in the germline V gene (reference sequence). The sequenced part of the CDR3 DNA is TGTGCCAGCAGGCGGGACAGGGGGCTTGAGACC. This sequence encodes CASRRDRGLET. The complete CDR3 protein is CASRRDRGLETQYF.

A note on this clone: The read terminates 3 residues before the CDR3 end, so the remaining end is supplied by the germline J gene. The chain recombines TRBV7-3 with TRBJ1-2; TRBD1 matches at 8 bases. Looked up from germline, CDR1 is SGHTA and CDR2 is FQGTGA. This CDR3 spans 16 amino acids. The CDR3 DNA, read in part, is TGTGCCAGCAGCCCGGGCAGGGGGCTAGGTGCAGATACC. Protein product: CASSPGRGLGADT. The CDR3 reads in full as CASSPGRGLGADTYTF.

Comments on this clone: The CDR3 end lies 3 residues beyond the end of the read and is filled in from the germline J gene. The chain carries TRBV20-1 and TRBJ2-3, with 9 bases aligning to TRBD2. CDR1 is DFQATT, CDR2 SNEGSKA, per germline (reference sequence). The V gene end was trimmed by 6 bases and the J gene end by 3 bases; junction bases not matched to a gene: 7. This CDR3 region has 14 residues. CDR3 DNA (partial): TGCAGTGCCAAGCCCCTAGCGGGAACAGATACG. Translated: CSAKPLAGTDT. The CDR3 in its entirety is CSAKPLAGTDTQYF.

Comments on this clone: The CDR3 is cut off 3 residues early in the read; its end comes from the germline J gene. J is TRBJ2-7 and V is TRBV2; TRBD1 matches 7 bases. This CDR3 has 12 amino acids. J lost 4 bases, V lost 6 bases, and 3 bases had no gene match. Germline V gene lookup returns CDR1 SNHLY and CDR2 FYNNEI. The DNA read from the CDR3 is TGTGCCAGCAGATCACAGGGGTACGAG. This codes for CASRSQGYE. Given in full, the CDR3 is CASRSQGYEQYF.

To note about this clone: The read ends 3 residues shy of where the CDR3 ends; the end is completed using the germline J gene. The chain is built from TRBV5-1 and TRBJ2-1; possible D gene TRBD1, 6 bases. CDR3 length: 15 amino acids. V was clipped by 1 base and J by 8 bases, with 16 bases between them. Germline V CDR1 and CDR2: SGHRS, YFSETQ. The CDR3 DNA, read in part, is TGCGCCAGCAGCTTGTCGGACAGCCTAGGTGATGAG. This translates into CASSLSDSLGDE. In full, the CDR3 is CASSLSDSLGDEQFF.

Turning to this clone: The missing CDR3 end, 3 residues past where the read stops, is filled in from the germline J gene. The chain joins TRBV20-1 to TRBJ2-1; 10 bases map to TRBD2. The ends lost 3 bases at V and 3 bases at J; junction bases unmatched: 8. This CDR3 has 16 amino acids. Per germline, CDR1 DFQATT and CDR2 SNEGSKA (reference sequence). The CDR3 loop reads CSARLSGRTLYNEQFF. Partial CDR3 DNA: TGCAGTGCTAGGCTTAGCGGGAGGACCCTCTACAATGAG.

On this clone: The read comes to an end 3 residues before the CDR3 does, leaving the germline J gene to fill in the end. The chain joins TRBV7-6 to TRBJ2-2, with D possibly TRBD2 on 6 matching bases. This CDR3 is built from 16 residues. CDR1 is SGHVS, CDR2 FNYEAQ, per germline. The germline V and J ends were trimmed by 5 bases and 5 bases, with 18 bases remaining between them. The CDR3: CASSPEILARTGELFF. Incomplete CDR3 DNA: TGTGCCAGCAGCCCCGAAATACTAGCTCGGACCGGGGAG.

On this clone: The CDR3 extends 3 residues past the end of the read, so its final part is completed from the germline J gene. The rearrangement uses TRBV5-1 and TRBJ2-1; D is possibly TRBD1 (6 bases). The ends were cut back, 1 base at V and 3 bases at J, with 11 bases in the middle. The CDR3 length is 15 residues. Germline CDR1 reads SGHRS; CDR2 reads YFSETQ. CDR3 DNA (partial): TGCGCCAGCAGCTTGCTGGGACATATCTACAATGAG. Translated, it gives CASSLLGHIYNE. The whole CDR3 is CASSLLGHIYNEQFF.

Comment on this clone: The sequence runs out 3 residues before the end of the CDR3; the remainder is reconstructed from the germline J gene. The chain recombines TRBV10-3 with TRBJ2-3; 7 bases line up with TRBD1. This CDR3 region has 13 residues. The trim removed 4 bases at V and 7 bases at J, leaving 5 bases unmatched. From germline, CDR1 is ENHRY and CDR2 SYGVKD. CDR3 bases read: TGTGCCATCAGTGTCGACAGGGCTCATACG. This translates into CAISVDRAHT. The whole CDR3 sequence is CAISVDRAHTQYF.